Listed here are 24 T cell receptor beta chains from one sample, sequenced in a study of blood T cells in healthy people across ages. A J-beta primer mix and a sample-barcoded 5' primer were used in a second PCR of about 7 to 12 cycles. TCRdb fed the 5' RACE reads into MiXCR, producing one record per CDR3 protein. The top ten hold around 10% of the sample, which has fewer than 2,000,000 distinct CDR3 sequences, about 35% seen once. What was sequenced was blood. Source of these receptors: a woman in her twenties or thirties in good health.

This clonotype was counted between two and nine times. The J gene is TRBJ2-5, the V gene TRBV12-3 or TRBV12-4; TRBD2 matches 11 bases. The V segment lost 6 bases and the J segment 4 bases; nucleotides outside the gene matches: 4. This CDR3 comprises 14 residues. Here the CDR3 reads CASRIAGGSETQYF. Here the CDR3 DNA reads TGTGCCAGCAGGATAGCGGGGGGGTCAGAGACCCAGTACTTC.

The sample holds one count of this clonotype. The CDR3 nucleotides read TGTGCCAGCAGCTTGAGGAAAAACCCCTACGAGCAGTACTTC. Protein sequence: CASSLRKNPYEQYF. The chain carries TRBV5-4 and TRBJ2-7; D gene uncertain. The V end lost 1 base, the J end lost 2 bases, and 10 bases lay between the germline ends. The CDR3 has 14 residues. Germline lookup yields CDR1 SGHNT and CDR2 YYREEE (reference sequence).

This sequence joins TRBV10-3 and TRBJ1-1; D gene ambiguous. V was cut by 0 bases and J by 1 base, with 15 bases left in between. The CDR3 is 17 residues long. From germline, CDR1 is ENHRY and CDR2 SYGVKD. CDR3 in DNA: TGTGCCATCAGTGAGTCGATTGCCGGGTATGGGAACACTGAAGCTTTCTTT. Encoded protein: CAISESIAGYGNTEAFF.

This clonotype came up a few times. CDR3 loop: CASSSQRAGYEQYF. CDR3 bases: TGTGCCAGCAGCTCACAGCGAGCCGGGTACGAGCAGTACTTC. The chain has TRBV5-5 and TRBJ2-7; no definite D call. The ends were cut back, 3 bases at V and 4 bases at J, with 14 bases in the middle. Germline-derived CDR1 and CDR2 are SGHKS and YYEKEE (reference sequence). The CDR3 runs 14 residues.

The chain is built from TRBV10-3 and TRBJ2-2; D gene unclear. The germline V and J ends were trimmed by 4 bases and 0 bases, with 12 bases remaining between them. Per germline, CDR1 ENHRY and CDR2 SYGVKD. There are 16 residues in the CDR3. The CDR3 nucleotides read TGTGCCATCAGTGCGTCGGCAAGTACGAACACCGGGGAGCTGTTTTTT. Translating gives CAISASASTNTGELFF.

This sequence joins TRBV5-1 and TRBJ2-7; 9 nucleotides match TRBD2. In germline, CDR1 is SGHRS, CDR2 YFSETQ. The CDR3 has 14 residues. V was pared by 4 bases and J by 6 bases, with 8 bases of the junction left unmatched. The CDR3 DNA follows: TGCGCCAGCAGCCCATCTAGCGGGAACAGCGAGCAGTACTTC. Protein sequence: CASSPSSGNSEQYF.

This clonotype was detected a few times. The chain couples TRBV6-1 to TRBJ2-1; D uncertain. CDR1 is MNHNS and CDR2 is SASEGT in the germline V gene. The CDR3 covers 11 residues. Trimming cost V 0 bases and J 10 bases, with 4 bases left between them. The CDR3 sequence: CASSEAVEQFF. CDR3 sequence (DNA): TGTGCCAGCAGTGAAGCGGTCGAGCAGTTCTTC.

The CDR3 sequence is CASSWDSGGYEQYF. CDR3 bases: TGCGCCAGCAGCTGGGACTCTGGAGGTTACGAGCAGTACTTC. The chain is built from TRBV5-1 and TRBJ2-7; a weak D match, TRBD2 (6 bases). CDR1 is SGHRS and CDR2 is YFSETQ in the germline V gene. The CDR3 contains 14 residues. V lost 3 bases and J lost 4, with 14 bases in between.

The V call is TRBV15, the J call TRBJ2-1; TRBD1 or TRBD2 may be the D gene (5 bases each). Germline V gives CDR1 LNHNV, CDR2 YYDKDF (reference sequence). Trimming cost V 0 bases and J 4 bases, with 10 bases left between them. This CDR3 is built from 15 residues. The CDR3 DNA follows: TGTGCCACCAGCAGAGAGGGGGTCACTTACAATGAGCAGTTCTTC. It codes for CATSREGVTYNEQFF. Full variable domain (missing parts from reference TRBV15 and TRBJ2-1): DAMVIQNPRYQVTQFGKPVTLSCSQTLNHNVMYWYQQKSSQAPKLLFHYYDKDFNNEADTPDNFQSRRPNTSFCFLDIRSPGLGDTAMYLCATSREGVTYNEQFFGPGTRLTVL.

This clonotype turned up a few times. J is TRBJ1-5 and V is TRBV12-3 or TRBV12-4; D is unclear. The V gene lost 6 bases and the J gene lost 6 bases, with 15 bases spanning the gap. The CDR3 runs 14 residues. CDR3 DNA: TGTGCCAGCAGCCTTCGGGAGGGAGGTCAGCCCCAGCATTTT. This sequence encodes CASSLREGGQPQHF.

The chain carries TRBV5-6 and TRBJ1-1; D unresolved. Germline CDR1 is SGHDT and CDR2 is YYEEEE. The CDR3 runs to 16 residues. V was cut by 0 bases and J by 0 bases, with 12 bases left in between. The CDR3 DNA reads TGTGCCAGCAGCTTGGTGACTCGAGGCTTGAACACTGAAGCTTTCTTT. This encodes CASSLVTRGLNTEAFF.

A few counts support this clonotype. V and J are TRBV27 and TRBJ2-3; 13 bases are a match to TRBD2. This CDR3 comprises 18 residues. V shed 3 bases and J 6 bases; nucleotides not matched to a gene: 12. Germline V gene lookup returns CDR1 MNHEY and CDR2 SMNVEV (reference sequence). The CDR3 region has the DNA TGTGCCAGCAGTTTCCAGAGGACTAGCGGGAGATCAGTTGATACGCAGTATTTT. Protein: CASSFQRTSGRSVDTQYF.

This chain uses TRBV7-9 with TRBJ1-1, with D possibly TRBD1 on 5 matching bases. Germline V gene data show CDR1 as SEHNR and CDR2 as FQNEAQ (reference sequence). Trimming removed 1 base at V and 2 bases at J, with 14 bases between. This CDR3 spans 16 amino acids. The CDR3 nucleotides are TGTGCCAGCAGCTTAGTCCCGGGGACTTTAAACACTGAAGCTTTCTTT. Amino acids: CASSLVPGTLNTEAFF.

The V and J genes are TRBV4-1 and TRBJ2-1, with no clear D. CDR1 is MGHRA, CDR2 YSYEKL, per germline. This CDR3 has 15 amino acids. V gave up 3 bases and J gave up 9 bases, with 18 bases separating them. The CDR3 sequence is CASSHPLMGLGEQFF. In DNA form, the CDR3 reads TGCGCCAGCAGCCACCCCTTAATGGGTCTGGGTGAGCAGTTCTTC.

The chain has TRBV2 and TRBJ1-4, with unresolved D. CDR1 is SNHLY and CDR2 is FYNNEI in the germline V gene. This CDR3 has 12 residues. Deletions cut 0 bases from V and 4 bases from J, with 0 bases between. As DNA, the CDR3 is TGTGCCAGCAGTGAAGCTAATGAAAAACTGTTTTTT. Protein product: CASSEANEKLFF.

This chain uses TRBV6-2 or TRBV6-3 with TRBJ2-7, with 7 bases fitting TRBD2. CDR1 is MNHEY, CDR2 SVGEGT, per germline. The CDR3 spans 15 residues. With V trimmed by 5 bases and J by 2 bases, 9 bases remained unmatched. The CDR3 bases are TGTGCCAGCAGTCACCGTGGGGCGGGGGCCTACGAGCAGTACTTC. Amino acids: CASSHRGAGAYEQYF.

The rearrangement joins TRBV15 to TRBJ2-5; no firm D call. Germline V gives CDR1 LNHNV, CDR2 YYDKDF (reference sequence). Trimming shortened V by 0 bases and J by 5 bases, and 7 bases separated the two germline ends. The CDR3 length is 13 residues. The CDR3 is CATSRDIRETQYF. The DNA for the CDR3 is TGTGCCACCAGCAGAGATATCCGGGAGACCCAGTACTTC. Using reference TRBV15 and TRBJ2-5 for the parts outside the CDR3, the full variable domain is DAMVIQNPRYQVTQFGKPVTLSCSQTLNHNVMYWYQQKSSQAPKLLFHYYDKDFNNEADTPDNFQSRRPNTSFCFLDIRSPGLGDTAMYLCATSRDIRETQYFGPGTRLLVL.

The V gene is TRBV7-9, the J gene TRBJ2-7; TRBD2 might be the D (6 bases). The CDR3 loop spans 13 amino acids. Per germline, CDR1 SEHNR and CDR2 FQNEAQ (reference sequence). Trimming pared 5 bases from V and 3 bases from J, leaving 11 bases between. The CDR3 DNA reads TGTGCCAGCAGCACCAAGGGACTCTACGAGCAGTACTTC. Translated, it gives CASSTKGLYEQYF.

This clonotype was counted between two and nine times. This chain joins TRBV10-2 and TRBJ2-5; D is undetermined. The end of the DNA is better explained by TRBJ2-7, so the J call may be wrong. There are 13 residues in the CDR3. Per the germline V gene, CDR1 is WSHSY and CDR2 is SAAADI. Written as DNA, the CDR3 is TGCGCCAGCAGTGATATTAGTTTAGGCGAGCAGTACTTC. Its translation is CASSDISLGEQYF.

This clonotype was detected a few times. The chain joins TRBV6-1 to TRBJ2-1; 7 bases align to TRBD1. V gave up 5 bases and J gave up 5 bases; unmatched junction bases: 12. CDR3 length: 16 residues. Germline values: CDR1 MNHNS, CDR2 SASEGT. Here the CDR3 reads CASSQPSDRTNNEQFF. The CDR3 DNA is TGTGCCAGCAGTCAGCCATCGGACAGGACCAACAATGAGCAGTTCTTC.

The CDR3 loop reads CASDHSGGARNEQYF. The CDR3 DNA reads as TGTGCCAGCGATCATAGCGGGGGGGCCAGAAATGAGCAGTACTTC. The chain carries TRBV3-1 and TRBJ2-5; 11 positions agree with TRBD2. V gave up 8 bases and J gave up 11 bases; unmatched junction bases: 16. This CDR3 contains 15 residues. The V gene's germline CDR1 is LGHDT and CDR2 YNNKEL (reference sequence).

On this clonotype: This clone may be a read error of a much larger clone one base away. The chain joins TRBV29-1 to TRBJ2-1; a possible D gene is TRBD2 (6 bases). Looked up from germline, CDR1 is SQVTM and CDR2 is ANQGSEA. This CDR3 spans 14 amino acids. The CDR3: CSLGGGTVYNGQFF. The DNA of the CDR3 is TGCAGCCTTGGGGGAGGCACCGTATACAATGGGCAGTTCTTC.

The table lists this clonotype with many counts. The V call is TRBV4-2, the J call TRBJ2-7; D possibly uses TRBD1 or TRBD2 (5 bases each). Germline values: CDR1 LGHNA, CDR2 YNFKEQ. The CDR3 is 15 amino acids. V was trimmed by 1 base and J by 3 bases, leaving 13 bases between them. CDR3: CASSQGQSGLYEQYF. CDR3 nucleotide sequence: TGTGCCAGCAGCCAAGGACAGTCGGGGCTCTACGAGCAGTACTTC.

This clonotype turned up a few times. The V and J genes are TRBV4-1 and TRBJ1-1, with TRBD1 as a possible D gene (5 bases). From germline, CDR1 is MGHRA and CDR2 YSYEKL. V shed 5 bases and J shed 6 bases, with 16 bases lying between them. The CDR3 runs 14 residues. The CDR3 spells CASSKGPRGAEAFF. The CDR3 bases are TGCGCCAGCAGCAAGGGACCGAGGGGCGCTGAAGCTTTCTTT.